This T cell receptor (beta chain) was retrieved from a study of T cell changes during pregnancy in multiple sclerosis (dated by TCRdb to between 2018 and 2020). About the investigation overall: The study examined how the T cell repertoire changed over the course of pregnancy in women with multiple sclerosis.

The library was obtained by the immunoSEQ multiplex PCR assay. Held by TCRdb, this immuneACCESS table contains in-frame sequences only and omits some clones. Under half of the omission traces to an unresolved V gene where checked; the cause of the rest is unknown. The sample records tens of thousands of clones, approximately 91% of which are singletons. Around 0.78% of the sample belongs to the ten largest clones. A word on this clone: It lacks a known antigen. Per-base qualities were not stored, and no clone one base away is much larger.

The CDR3 starts with the cysteine, ends with the phenylalanine, and has 12 residues. Just the 36-base CDR3 DNA is kept, in frame starting at base 1. A distance of 9 bases separates the germline ends of V and J, which lose 5 bases and 4 bases respectively. The germline V gene provides CDR1 SGHNT and CDR2 YENEEA. This chain is built from TRBV11-3 and TRBJ2-7; confidence is insufficient to name the D gene. The specimen was CD4+ T cells from peripheral blood mononuclear cells, collected before pregnancy. The TCR sequence derives from a female donor with multiple sclerosis, enrolled in a pregnancy study. The CDR3 has the sequence CASSPVLYEQYF. The nucleotides read TGTGCCAGCAGCCCAGTCCTTTACGAGCAGTACTTC.